These T cell receptor beta chains were read from a single sample in a study of T-cell reconstitution after alpha-beta-depleted transplantation in children. Each CDR3 protein is one row after TCRdb ran MiXCR on the PCR reads. The data hold tens of thousands of distinct CDR3 sequences, with 15% to 19% observed a single time. Here the sequenced sample was PBMCs, mostly from graft donor cells, taken 180 days after TCRalphabeta/CD19-depleted stem cell transplant. These receptors originate from a male patient aged 2-15 years who had a stem cell transplant for acute lymphoblastic leukemia, so the T cells may come from the graft donor. Both conserved end residues are part of each CDR3. D genes are given only for firm matches. The size field is filled for only some rows; it gives once, few, many or a size class.

v_call	d_call	clone_size	j_call	cdr3_aa	cdr3_nt
TRBV24-1	-	few	TRBJ2-1	CATSDRGEYNEQFF	TGTGCCACCAGTGATAGGGGGGAGTACAATGAGCAGTTCTTC
TRBV6-5	-	-	TRBJ1-5	CASSYSIPNQPQHF	TGTGCCAGCAGTTACTCGATCCCTAATCAGCCCCAGCATTTT
TRBV4-1	-	many	TRBJ2-1	CASSQEGGQTVEQFF	TGCGCCAGCAGCCAAGAGGGGGGACAGACCGTTGAGCAGTTCTTC
TRBV18	-	few	TRBJ2-7	CASSPLPSAYEQYF	TGTGCCAGCTCACCACTCCCGTCGGCCTACGAGCAGTACTTC
TRBV12-3/TRBV12-4	TRBD2	-	TRBJ2-7	CASSFNGVGGAEQYF	TGTGCCAGCAGTTTTAACGGTGTCGGGGGGGCCGAGCAGTACTTC
TRBV20-1	TRBD1	-	TRBJ1-2	CSAREQGAPGYGYTF	TGCAGTGCTAGGGAACAGGGGGCGCCTGGATATGGCTACACCTTC
TRBV20-1	-	few	TRBJ1-1	CSARGATVNTEAFF	TGCAGTGCTAGAGGCGCCACCGTGAACACTGAAGCTTTCTTT
TRBV24-1	-	-	TRBJ2-5	CATSEPPGRGDYQETQYF	TGTGCCACCAGTGAACCCCCGGGAAGGGGAGATTACCAAGAGACCCAGTACTTC
TRBV5-1	TRBD1	-	TRBJ2-7	CASSLTTGTGGVLGFTYEQYF	TGCGCCAGCAGCTTAACAACCGGGACAGGGGGCGTATTGGGCTTCACCTACGAGCAGTACTTC
TRBV6-1	TRBD1	many	TRBJ1-3	CASSRDREVGNTIYF	TGTGCCAGCAGTCGAGACAGGGAAGTTGGAAACACCATATATTTT
TRBV5-1	-	-	TRBJ2-7	CASSAGPWEEQYF	TGCGCCAGCAGCGCGGGACCTTGGGAGGAGCAGTACTTC
TRBV7-2	-	-	TRBJ2-3	CASSLAMTGRDTQYF	TGTGCCAGCAGCTTAGCGATGACAGGGAGGGATACGCAGTATTTT
TRBV27	-	-	TRBJ2-1	CASSAVGGAEFF	TGTGCCAGCAGTGCGGTTGGGGGCGCGGAGTTCTTC
TRBV27	TRBD2	-	TRBJ2-3	CASSSLAGSTDTQYF	TGTGCCAGCAGTTCGCTAGCGGGTAGCACAGATACGCAGTATTTT